The sequence of this TCR beta chain was determined in a study of T-cell reconstitution after alpha-beta-depleted transplantation in children. Study results and limitations: The study traced high day-60 TCRbeta diversity in some patients to surviving recipient T cells and thymic progenitors. There were reportedly several hundred expanded graft clones from which alpha-beta T cells came about two months after transplant. One year after transplant, T-cell counts and diversity came mostly from newly produced T cells.

For TCRbeta, the library was prepared with unique molecular identifiers. Each CDR3 protein gets one entry after TCRdb re-called the PCR reads with MiXCR. The table shows fewer than 550,000 distinct CDR3 sequences, with approximately 10% occurring only once. With regard to this clonotype: What it binds is not known.

Germline V gene data show CDR1 as GTSNPN and CDR2 as SVGIG (reference sequence). The CDR3 extends over 14 amino acids. With 0 bases removed from V and 10 bases from J, the gap between germline ends came to 16 bases. The chain couples TRBV30 to TRBJ2-1; D may be TRBD1 or TRBD2 (5 bases each). This specimen consisted of PBMCs, mostly from graft donor cells, obtained 180 days after TCRalphabeta/CD19-depleted stem cell transplant. This receptor was identified in a female patient between 2 and 15 years old who had a stem cell transplant for aplastic anemia, so the T cells may come from the graft donor. Here the CDR3 reads CAWSVLVRASEQFF. The CDR3 DNA follows: TGTGCCTGGAGTGTACTAGTCAGGGCGTCCGAGCAGTTCTTC. Full variable domain (rest looked up from reference TRBV30 and TRBJ2-1): SQTIHQWPATLVQPVGSPLSLECTVEGTSNPNLYWYRQAAGRGLQLLFYSVGIGQISSEVPQNLSASRPQDRQFILSSKKLLLSDSGFYLCAWSVLVRASEQFFGPGTRLTVL.